The clone carrying this TCR beta chain was recorded a few times. Its antigen is undetermined. TCRdb ran MiXCR on the reads and lists one entry per CDR3 protein. In the table there are some 110,000 distinct CDR3 sequences, about 32% of which are singletons. Per the germline V gene, CDR1 is LNHNV and CDR2 is YYDKDF (reference sequence). V was trimmed by 3 bases and J by 11 bases, leaving 16 bases between them. This CDR3 is built from 13 residues. These data belong to a study of T cell repertoires in cytomegalovirus infection. Study context: Peptides in the study included HLA-C-restricted and HLA-B-restricted CMV epitopes.

Study results and caveats: HLA-C-restricted, CMV-specific TCR beta clonotypes were dominant ex vivo.

Sequencing was performed on CD8+ T cells from cultured PBMCs, taken from culture after CMV antigen stimulation. The sequence was collected from a human donor in good health (CMV status not recorded). Some clones in this sample may be carry-over from other donors' samples. This rearrangement joins TRBV15 to TRBJ1-1, with a possible D match to TRBD1 (6 bases). CDR3 in amino acids: CATSSMRGHSAFF. DNA for the CDR3: TGTGCCACCAGCAGCATGAGGGGACACTCGGCTTTCTTT.